The 32 T cell receptor beta chains listed next were all sequenced from one sample in a study of T cells in Graves' hyperthyroidism and ophthalmopathy. Amplification of TCR beta CDR3 regions was performed using RNA transcripts as template. TCR CDR3 underwent first-round RT-PCR with the HTBI primer set. MiXCR, applied by TCRdb to the multiplex PCR reads, yields one record per CDR3 protein. The table lists 300,000 to 350,000 distinct CDR3 sequences, about 20% of them singletons. The material sequenced was blood. The receptors were sampled from a woman in her 50s with Graves' hyperthyroidism.

This clonotype was counted many times. The genes are TRBV20-1 and TRBJ2-7; 10 bases are shared with TRBD1. This CDR3 is 14 amino acids long. With 3 bases clipped from V and 0 bases from J, the junction kept 2 bases outside the gene matches. The germline CDR1 and CDR2 sequences are DFQATT and SNEGSKA (reference sequence). In DNA, the CDR3 is TGCAGTGCTAGTAGGGACAGGGGCTCCTACGAGCAGTACGTC. This codes for CSASRDRGSYEQYV.

About this clonotype: One end of the junction fails to match germline, which may point to a read error. This chain uses TRBV19 with TRBJ1-5; the D gene is possibly TRBD1 (6 bases). CDR1 and CDR2 from the germline V gene are LNHDA and SQIVND (reference sequence). This CDR3 spans 15 amino acids. CDR3 DNA sequence: TGTGCCAGTAGTATATCGGGGGGCAGCAATCAACCCCAGCATTTT. Protein sequence: CASSISGGSNQPQHF.

This clonotype was seen repeatedly, ten times or more. The chain employs TRBV12-3 or TRBV12-4 and TRBJ2-7, with D unclear. V lost 4 bases and J lost 5, with 12 bases in between. CDR3 length equals 13 residues. The CDR3 DNA reads TGTGCCAGCAGTTCGTCTACCGGCGACGAGCAGTACGTC. Encoded protein: CASSSSTGDEQYV.

The DNA for the CDR3 is TGTGCCAGCAGCTCCGTTCAGGGCCAGGGGGAATCTGGGGCCAACGTCCTGACTTTC. Amino acid sequence: CASSSVQGQGESGANVLTF. This chain connects TRBV11-2 to TRBJ2-6, with TRBD1 matching over 7 bases. J lost 1 base, V lost 4 bases, and 13 bases had no gene match. Germline V gene sequence: CDR1 SGHAT, CDR2 FQNNGV. The length of the CDR3 is 19 residues.

In this sample, this clonotype turned up many times. The J gene is TRBJ2-7, the V gene TRBV28; D gene unclear. There are 14 residues in the CDR3. The V gene lost 3 bases and the J gene lost 0 bases, with 9 bases spanning the gap. Germline V gives CDR1 MDHEN, CDR2 SYDVKM. This CDR3 reads CASSFTDTSYEQYF. CDR3 coding DNA: TGTGCCAGCAGTTTTACGGATACCTCCTACGAGCAGTACTTC.

This clonotype was counted ten times or more. The chain links TRBV7-3 to TRBJ2-3, with 10 nucleotides matching TRBD1. From germline, CDR1 is SGHTA and CDR2 FQGTGA. The J segment lost 4 bases and the V segment lost 4 bases, leaving 2 bases of the junction unmatched. The CDR3 runs to 14 residues. The CDR3 DNA sequence: TGTGCCAGCAGCTCCGGGACAGGGGCAGATACGCAGTATTTT. It specifies CASSSGTGADTQYF.

This clonotype was seen only a few times. This chain joins TRBV6-2 or TRBV6-3 and TRBJ2-5; TRBD1 might be the D (6 bases). The V gene's germline CDR1 is MNHEY and CDR2 SVGEGT. Trimming removed 6 bases from V and 2 bases from J, with 19 bases in between. The CDR3 is 16 amino acids. In DNA, the CDR3 is TGTGCCAGCAGGTGGGCAACAGGGCCCTTTCAAGAGACCCAGTACTTC. It yields the protein CASRWATGPFQETQYF.

This clonotype was counted between two and nine times. The gene calls are TRBV11-3 and TRBJ2-2; a possible D gene is TRBD1 (6 bases). Germline CDR1 SGHNT, CDR2 YENEEA. The CDR3 has 12 amino acids. Trimming took off 1 base at V and 9 bases at J, with 6 bases between the two ends. The CDR3 loop reads CASSLGDRELFF. CDR3 sequence (DNA): TGTGCCAGCAGCTTAGGGGACAGGGAGCTGTTTTTT.

This clonotype appeared a few times. The CDR3 loop reads CVCRRGPTGELFF. CDR3 in DNA: TGTGTGTGTCGGCGCGGGCCCACCGGGGAGCTGTTTTTT. The V call is TRBV28, the J call TRBJ2-2, with TRBD2 as a possible D gene (5 bases). CDR3 length equals 13 residues. Germline lookup yields CDR1 MDHEN and CDR2 SYDVKM. Full variable domain (remainder filled in from reference TRBV28 and TRBJ2-2): DVKVTQSSRYLVKRTGEKVFLECVQDMDHENMFWYRQDPGLGLRLIYFSYDVKMKEKGDIPEGYSVSREKKERFSLILESASTNQTSMYLCVCRRGPTGELFFGEGSRLTVL.

The chain carries TRBV19 and TRBJ2-1; 10 bases align to TRBD1. CDR1 is LNHDA, CDR2 SQIVND, per germline (reference sequence). V gave up 3 bases and J gave up 8 bases; unmatched junction bases: 7. This CDR3 is built from 15 residues. CDR3 in amino acids: CASSMWDRGFDEQFF. CDR3 sequence (DNA): TGTGCCAGTAGTATGTGGGACAGGGGATTCGATGAGCAGTTCTTC.

Concerning this clonotype: A read error may explain this, as a much larger clone is one base away. This chain joins TRBV20-1 and TRBJ2-3; the D gene is possibly TRBD2 (7 bases). The CDR3 is made up of 16 amino acids. Germline V gives CDR1 DFQATT, CDR2 SNEGSKA (reference sequence). The CDR3 protein is CGARVGGPARTDTQYF. The CDR3 DNA reads as TGCGGTGCTAGAGTGGGGGGGCCGGCTCGCACAGATACGCAGTATTTT.

This clonotype was observed many times. The V gene is TRBV28, the J gene TRBJ2-1; TRBD1 agrees at 8 bases. The CDR3 is 16 residues long. The trim removed 4 bases at V and 2 bases at J, leaving 7 bases unmatched. CDR1 is MDHEN and CDR2 is SYDVKM in the germline V gene. CDR3 protein: CASSSQDRVPYNEQFF. CDR3 DNA: TGTGCCAGCAGTTCCCAGGACAGGGTCCCCTACAATGAGCAGTTCTTC. The full variable domain, rest sourced from reference TRBV28 and TRBJ2-1, is DVKVTQSSRYLVKRTGEKVFLECVQDMDHENMFWYRQDPGLGLRLIYFSYDVKMKEKGDIPEGYSVSREKKERFSLILESASTNQTSMYLCASSSQDRVPYNEQFFGPGTRLTVL.

CDR3 region: CASRPETGALQTQYF. The CDR3 DNA sequence: TGCGCCAGCAGGCCCGAGACAGGGGCCCTGCAGACCCAGTACTTC. The gene calls are TRBV5-1 and TRBJ2-5; 8 nucleotides match TRBD1. Germline loops: CDR1 SGHRS, CDR2 YFSETQ. Unmatched junction bases numbered 12, after V lost 5 bases and J lost 6 bases. This CDR3 has 15 residues.

This clonotype occurred many times. The chain uses TRBV5-1 and TRBJ2-3, with D possibly matching TRBD1 (6 bases). The CDR3 covers 15 residues. Trimming stripped 0 bases from V and 4 bases from J, with 12 bases between. Germline V gene lookup returns CDR1 SGHRS and CDR2 YFSETQ. The CDR3 is CASSLVAGVADTQYF. The CDR3 nucleotides read TGCGCCAGCAGCTTGGTGGCAGGGGTGGCAGATACGCAGTATTTT. Complete variable domain (other parts from reference TRBV5-1 and TRBJ2-3): KAGVTQTPRYLIKTRGQQVTLSCSPISGHRSVSWYQQTPGQGLQFLFEYFSETQRNKGNFPGRFSGRQFSNSRSEMNVSTLELGDSALYLCASSLVAGVADTQYFGPGTRLTVL.

This chain links TRBV11-2 with TRBJ2-5; 8 bases agree with TRBD2. The junction had 12 bases not matched to a gene; V was cut back by 5 bases and J by 4 bases. The CDR3 is 16 residues long. Germline CDR1 SGHAT, CDR2 FQNNGV. The CDR3 coding sequence is TGTGCCAGCAGCGCGGGGGGCGGGAGCCCCATAGAGACCCAGTACTTC. Residues: CASSAGGGSPIETQYF. Drawing the rest from reference TRBV11-2 and TRBJ2-5, the complete variable domain is EAGVAQSPRYKIIEKRQSVAFWCNPISGHATLYWYQQILGQGPKLLIQFQNNGVVDDSQLPKDRFSAERLKGVDSTLKIQPAKLEDSAVYLCASSAGGGSPIETQYFGPGTRLLVL.

The chain links TRBV20-1 to TRBJ1-1; D call uncertain. This CDR3 contains 15 residues. Per germline, CDR1 DFQATT and CDR2 SNEGSKA (reference sequence). Trimming removed 0 bases from V and 1 base from J, with 12 bases in between. CDR3 coding DNA: TGCAGTGCTAGAGATCGGGAAGGGCGGAACACTGAAGCTTTCTTT. It translates to CSARDREGRNTEAFF.

At least ten counts were recorded for this clonotype. The CDR3 loop reads CASSPPYRGDTEAFF. DNA for the CDR3: TGTGCCAGCTCACCACCATACAGGGGAGACACTGAAGCTTTCTTT. V is TRBV18 and J is TRBJ1-1, with 7 bases fitting TRBD1. V shed 0 bases and J 3 bases; nucleotides not matched to a gene: 4. There are 15 residues in the CDR3. The germline CDR1 and CDR2 sequences are KGHSH and LQKENI. The full variable domain, its missing parts supplied by reference TRBV18 and TRBJ1-1, is NAGVMQNPRHLVRRRGQEARLRCSPMKGHSHVYWYRQLPEEGLKFMVYLQKENIIDESGMPKERFSAEFPKEGPSILRIQQVVRGDSAAYFCASSPPYRGDTEAFFGQGTRLTVV.

In DNA, the CDR3 is TGTGCCAGCAGTGAGTTGGGTTACGAGCAGTACGTC. Translating gives CASSELGYEQYV. The chain joins TRBV2 to TRBJ2-7; D not certain. This CDR3 region has 12 residues. The V end was cut by 3 bases, the J end by 4 bases, with 7 bases between. CDR1 is SNHLY, CDR2 FYNNEI, per germline.

The chain employs TRBV7-9 and TRBJ2-3, with D perhaps TRBD1 (5 bases). V dropped 3 bases and J dropped 2 bases, with 9 bases sitting between them. This CDR3 comprises 14 residues. Per germline, CDR1 SEHNR and CDR2 FQNEAQ (reference sequence). The CDR3 sequence is CASSFDRLTDTQYF. The CDR3 DNA is TGTGCCAGCAGCTTCGACAGACTCACAGATACGCAGTATTTT.

The genes are TRBV20-1 and TRBJ2-7; 9 positions match TRBD2. The CDR3 consists of 16 residues. The V and J ends lost 6 bases and 4 bases, in that order; junction bases with no gene match: 16. From germline, CDR1 is DFQATT and CDR2 SNEGSKA (reference sequence). The DNA of the CDR3 is TGCAGTGCGGACCGTAAGCGGGAGGACCCCTGGTACGAGCAGTACTTC. It specifies CSADRKREDPWYEQYF.

This clonotype was detected ten times or more. The chain couples TRBV7-9 to TRBJ2-7, with D possibly TRBD2 on 6 matching bases. The germline V gene encodes CDR1 SEHNR and CDR2 FQNEAQ (reference sequence). This CDR3 has 15 residues. V gave up 1 base and J gave up 1 base, with 11 bases separating them. CDR3 residues: CASSLGDLFSYEQYV. CDR3 nucleotide sequence: TGTGCCAGCAGCTTAGGGGACTTGTTTTCCTACGAGCAGTACGTC.

This clonotype was picked up many times. V gene TRBV12-3 or TRBV12-4 combines with J gene TRBJ2-3; 7 nucleotides line up with TRBD1. The CDR3 covers 14 residues. With V trimmed by 8 bases and J by 4 bases, 9 bases remained unmatched. CDR3 in DNA: TGTGCCAGCCGTCGGGCGCAGGGGGCAGATACGCAGTATTTT. As protein: CASRRAQGADTQYF.

In this sample, this clonotype turned up many times. This chain links TRBV30 with TRBJ2-5; the match to TRBD1 covers 10 bases. The germline gives CDR1 GTSNPN, CDR2 SVGIG (reference sequence). The CDR3 covers 15 residues. The junction had 8 bases not matched to a gene; V was cut back by 3 bases and J by 4 bases. The CDR3 protein is CAWRLGQGRGETQYF. The CDR3 DNA is TGTGCCTGGAGATTGGGACAGGGGAGGGGAGAGACCCAGTACTTC. The full variable domain, rest sourced from reference TRBV30 and TRBJ2-5, is SQTIHQWPATLVQPVGSPLSLECTVEGTSNPNLYWYRQAAGRGLQLLFYSVGIGQISSEVPQNLSASRPQDRQFILSSKKLLLSDSGFYLCAWRLGQGRGETQYFGPGTRLLVL.

A few counts support this clonotype. The chain joins TRBV2 to TRBJ2-7, with D hard to call. Looked up from germline, CDR1 is SNHLY and CDR2 is FYNNEI. V was pared by 0 bases and J by 11 bases, with 8 bases between. There are 11 residues in the CDR3. In DNA form, the CDR3 reads TGTGCCAGCAGTGAAGCTACCTACAAGTACTTC. Protein: CASSEATYKYF.

This clonotype was seen a few times. This chain links TRBV6-1 with TRBJ2-7; tentatively, D is TRBD1 (6 bases). CDR3 size: 15 residues. Germline lookup yields CDR1 MNHNS and CDR2 SASEGT. Trimming shortened V by 1 base and J by 1 base, and 11 bases separated the two germline ends. CDR3 region: CASSEDPGQSYEQYV. CDR3 in DNA: TGTGCCAGCAGTGAAGATCCGGGACAATCCTACGAGCAGTACGTC.

A few counts support this clonotype. The chain links TRBV9 to TRBJ2-2; no firm D call. The CDR3 consists of 12 residues. The V and J ends lost 0 bases and 6 bases respectively, with 3 bases between them. CDR1 and CDR2 (germline): SGDLS, YYNGEE. CDR3 loop: CASSVVPGELFF. In DNA, the CDR3 is TGTGCCAGCAGCGTAGTCCCCGGGGAGCTGTTTTTT.

This clonotype was seen ten or more times. The J gene is TRBJ2-7, the V gene TRBV12-3 or TRBV12-4, with D possibly TRBD2 on 5 matching bases. This CDR3 comprises 13 residues. Trimming removed 4 bases from V and 4 bases from J, with 11 bases in between. The CDR3 DNA follows: TGTGCCAGCAGTTACACGGGGAATTACGAGCAGTACGTC. Its translation is CASSYTGNYEQYV.

The J gene is TRBJ2-3, the V gene TRBV29-1; 7 nucleotides line up with TRBD1. The CDR3 consists of 15 residues. The germline gives CDR1 SQVTM, CDR2 ANQGSEA. J was trimmed by 7 bases and V by 3 bases; bases with no gene match: 13. The CDR3 DNA reads as TGCAGCGTTGAGGGTGGACAGGTTCGCCGCCATACGCAGTATTTT. This translates into CSVEGGQVRRHTQYF.

This clonotype was counted between two and nine times. This chain connects TRBV19 to TRBJ2-7; D is perhaps TRBD1 (5 bases). Germline V lookup: CDR1 LNHDA, CDR2 SQIVND (reference sequence). The V and J ends lost 5 bases and 6 bases respectively, with 14 bases between them. The CDR3 contains 13 residues. The CDR3 DNA follows: TGTGCCAGTAGTCCGATGCAGGGTGGCGAGCAGTACTTC. It translates to CASSPMQGGEQYF.

With regard to this clonotype: A much larger clone sits a single nucleotide away, making a read error possible. Since the CDR3 does not end with the conserved phenylalanine or tryptophan, this likely comes from a read error. The chain links TRBV12-3 or TRBV12-4 to TRBJ1-1; a possible D gene is TRBD1 (6 bases). The V end was cut by 1 base, the J end by 3 bases, with 12 bases between. The CDR3 loop spans 15 amino acids. This CDR3 is CASSLGQGWDTEAFL. The CDR3 DNA is TGTGCCAGCAGTTTAGGTCAGGGGTGGGACACTGAAGCTTTCCTT.

The rearrangement uses TRBV6-1 and TRBJ1-2; tentatively, D is TRBD1 (6 bases). V lost 5 bases, J lost 5 bases, and 12 bases lay in between. The CDR3 is 13 residues long. Germline CDR1 reads MNHNS; CDR2 reads SASEGT. The CDR3 region is CASSQATGYGYTF. The CDR3 nucleotides are TGTGCCAGCAGTCAGGCGACAGGTTATGGCTACACCTTC.

This clonotype occurred a few times. The rearrangement joins TRBV11-2 to TRBJ2-2, with 9 bases lining up with TRBD1. The J segment lost 6 bases and the V segment lost 0 bases, leaving 2 bases of the junction unmatched. Germline values: CDR1 SGHAT, CDR2 FQNNGV. The CDR3 is made up of 15 amino acids. Written as DNA, the CDR3 is TGTGCCAGCAGCTTAGAGGGACAGGGCTCCGGGGAGCTGTTTTTT. Its protein product is CASSLEGQGSGELFF.